The subject of this entry is one T cell receptor (beta chain). The sample comes from a study of chemoradiotherapy in HPV16-positive cancers. The overall study: Candidate HPV-specific T-cell clones and common TCR motifs came from functional assays in a couple of HPV16-positive patients.

The CDR3 is 14 amino acids. Germline V lookup: CDR1 MNHNY, CDR2 SVGAGI (reference sequence). Trimming removed 0 bases at V and 3 bases at J, with 9 bases between. Only in-frame clones appear in the TCRdb table, and some are missing; sequencing was by immunoSEQ multiplex PCR. The sample has around 30,000 clones, approximately 90% seen once; the top ten hold less than 25%. The rearrangement links TRBV6-6 to TRBJ2-7; D might be TRBD2 (5 bases). The specimen comprised blood, sampled from a patient who underwent chemoradiotherapy. The sequence derives from a human donor with HPV-associated anogenital cancer. CDR3 sequence reads: CASSYSTSGYEQYF. The CDR3 coding sequence is TGTGCCAGCAGTTACTCGACAAGCGGCTACGAGCAGTACTTC.